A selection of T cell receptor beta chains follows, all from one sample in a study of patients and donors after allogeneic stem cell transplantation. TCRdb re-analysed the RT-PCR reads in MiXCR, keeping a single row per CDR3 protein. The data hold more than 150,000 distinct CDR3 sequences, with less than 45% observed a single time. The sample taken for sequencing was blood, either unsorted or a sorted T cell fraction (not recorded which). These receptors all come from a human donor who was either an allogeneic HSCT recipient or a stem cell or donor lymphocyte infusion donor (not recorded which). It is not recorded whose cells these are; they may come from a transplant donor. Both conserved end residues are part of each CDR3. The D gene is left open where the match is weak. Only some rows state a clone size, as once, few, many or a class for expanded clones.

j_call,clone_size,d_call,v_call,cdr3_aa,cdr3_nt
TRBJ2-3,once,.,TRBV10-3,CAIGTLSDTQYF,TGTGCCATAGGGACCCTGTCAGATACGCAGTATTTT
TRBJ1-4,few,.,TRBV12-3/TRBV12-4,CASSPHRVKGEKLFF,TGTGCCAGCAGCCCGCACAGGGTAAAAGGGGAAAAACTGTTTTTT
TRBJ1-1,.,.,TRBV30,CAWSRSGAEDTEAFF,TGTGCCTGGAGTAGATCCGGGGCGGAGGACACTGAAGCTTTCTTT
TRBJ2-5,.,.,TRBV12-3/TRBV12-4,CASTPRWSPPQKTQYF,TGTGCCAGCACCCCCAGATGGTCACCTCCTCAGAAGACCCAGTACTTC
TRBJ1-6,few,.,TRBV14,CASSQVETASPLHF,TGTGCCAGCAGCCAAGTCGAGACAGCATCACCCCTCCACTTT
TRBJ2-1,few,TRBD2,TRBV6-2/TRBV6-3,CASKTSGRIEQFF,TGTGCCAGCAAGACTAGCGGGAGAATTGAGCAGTTCTTC
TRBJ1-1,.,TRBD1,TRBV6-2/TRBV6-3,CASSYSSTGENTEAFF,TGTGCCAGCAGTTACTCGAGTACAGGGGAGAACACTGAAGCTTTCTTT
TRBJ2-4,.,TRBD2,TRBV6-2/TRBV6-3,CASSFTTGTSGRWVAKNIQYF,TGTGCCAGCAGCTTCACCACCGGGACTAGCGGGAGATGGGTAGCCAAAAACATTCAGTACTTC
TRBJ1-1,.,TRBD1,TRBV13,CASSFRGTGLNTEAFF,TGTGCCAGCAGCTTCCGCGGGACAGGATTGAACACTGAAGCTTTCTTT
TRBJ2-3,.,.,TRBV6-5,CASSYSTGLTSTDTQYF,TGTGCCAGCAGTTACTCGACTGGACTAACTAGCACAGATACGCAGTATTTT
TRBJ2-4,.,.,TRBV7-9,CASSLAFRTEDIQYF,TGTGCCAGCAGCTTAGCCTTCCGGACAGAGGACATTCAGTACTTC
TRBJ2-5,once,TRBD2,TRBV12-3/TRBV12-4,CASSSGTSPETQYF,TGTGCCAGCAGTTCCGGGACTAGCCCCGAGACCCAGTACTTC
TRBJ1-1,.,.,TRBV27,CASSLSISGGVNTEAFF,TGTGCCAGCAGCCTTTCAATAAGTGGAGGGGTGAACACTGAAGCTTTCTTT
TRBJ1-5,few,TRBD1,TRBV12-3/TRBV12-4,CASSFHRQGLFNQPQHF,TGTGCCAGCAGTTTCCACCGACAGGGGCTTTTCAATCAGCCCCAGCATTTT
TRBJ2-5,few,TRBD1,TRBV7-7,CASSSDRGETQYF,TGTGCTAGCAGCTCGGACAGGGGAGAGACCCAGTACTTC
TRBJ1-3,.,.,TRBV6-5,CASRTASGNTIYF,TGTGCCAGCAGAACAGCTTCTGGAAACACCATATATTTT
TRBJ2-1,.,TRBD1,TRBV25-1,CASSEGTGYNEQFF,TGTGCCAGCAGTGAGGGGACAGGTTACAATGAGCAGTTCTTC
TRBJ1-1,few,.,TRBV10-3,CAISDPGKPQMNTEAFF,TGTGCCATCAGTGACCCGGGCAAACCACAAATGAACACTGAAGCTTTCTTT
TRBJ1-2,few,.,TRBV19,CASSIFGGDYGYTF,TGTGCCAGTAGTATATTCGGCGGAGACTATGGCTACACCTTC
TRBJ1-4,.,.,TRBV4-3,CASSQDSRGALREKLFF,TGCGCCAGCAGCCAAGATAGTCGGGGGGCGTTACGCGAAAAACTGTTTTTT
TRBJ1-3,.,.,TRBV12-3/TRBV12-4,CASSQRWNTIYF,TGTGCCAGCAGTCAGCGGTGGAACACCATATATTTT
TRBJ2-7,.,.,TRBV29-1,CSVVGRDSYEQYF,TGCAGCGTCGTTGGGCGGGACTCCTACGAGCAGTACTTC
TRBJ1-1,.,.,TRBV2,CASSEGVEAFF,TGTGCCAGCAGTGAAGGGGTTGAAGCTTTCTTT
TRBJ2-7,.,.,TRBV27,CASSHNRDEQYF,TGTGCCAGCAGCCACAACAGGGACGAGCAGTACTTC
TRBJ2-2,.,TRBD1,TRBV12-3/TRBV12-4,CASSWTGDNTGELFF,TGTGCCAGCAGTTGGACAGGGGATAACACCGGGGAGCTGTTTTTT
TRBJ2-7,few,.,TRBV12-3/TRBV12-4,CASSLAGADYEQYF,TGTGCCAGCAGTTTAGCAGGGGCTGACTACGAGCAGTACTTC
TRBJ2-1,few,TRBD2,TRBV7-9,CASSALTSGLAVNEQFF,TGTGCCAGCAGCGCCCTAACTTCGGGACTAGCGGTCAATGAGCAGTTCTTC
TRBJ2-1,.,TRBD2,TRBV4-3,CASSQELAGLVLYNEQFF,TGCGCCAGCAGCCAAGAGCTTGCGGGACTAGTTCTCTACAATGAGCAGTTCTTC
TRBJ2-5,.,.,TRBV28,CASSSTRLETQYF,TGTGCCAGCAGTTCAACTCGTTTGGAGACCCAGTACTTC
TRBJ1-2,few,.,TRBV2,CASSEETANYGYTF,TGTGCCAGCAGTGAAGAGACAGCAAACTATGGCTACACCTTC
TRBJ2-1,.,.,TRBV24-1,CATSGAGSYNEQFF,TGTGCCACCAGCGGAGCGGGCTCCTACAATGAGCAGTTCTTC
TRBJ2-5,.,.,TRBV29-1,CSEGLTQETQYF,TGCAGCGAAGGTCTTACTCAAGAGACCCAGTACTTC
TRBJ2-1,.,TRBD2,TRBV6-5,CASRRVAGPAQPYNEQFF,TGTGCCAGCCGCAGGGTAGCGGGACCCGCCCAGCCTTACAATGAGCAGTTCTTC
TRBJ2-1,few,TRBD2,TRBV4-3,CASSQEAREGNEQFF,TGCGCCAGCAGCCAAGAGGCGCGGGAGGGAAATGAGCAGTTCTTC
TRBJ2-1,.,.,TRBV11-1,CASSLRLVNTDEQFF,TGTGCCAGCAGCTTAAGACTAGTAAATACCGATGAGCAGTTCTTC
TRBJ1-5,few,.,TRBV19,CASSIDTSNQPQHF,TGTGCCAGTAGTATTGACACTAGCAATCAGCCCCAGCATTTT
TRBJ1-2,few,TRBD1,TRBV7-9,CASSLGDREAYGYTF,TGTGCCAGCAGCTTGGGGGACAGGGAGGCCTATGGCTACACCTTC
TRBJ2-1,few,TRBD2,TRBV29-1,CSVDPRTSGGNEQFF,TGCAGCGTTGACCCCCGGACTAGTGGGGGCAATGAGCAGTTCTTC
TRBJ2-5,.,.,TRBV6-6,CASSYSATYQETQYF,TGTGCCAGCAGTTACTCAGCAACCTACCAAGAGACCCAGTACTTC
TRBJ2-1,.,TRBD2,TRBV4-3,CASSQDGRAGEVVDEQFF,TGCGCCAGCAGCCAAGACGGAAGAGCGGGAGAAGTGGTCGATGAGCAGTTCTTC
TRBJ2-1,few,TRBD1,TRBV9,CASSGRDRGFNEQFF,TGTGCCAGCAGCGGCCGGGACAGGGGGTTTAATGAGCAGTTCTTC
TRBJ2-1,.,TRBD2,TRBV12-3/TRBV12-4,CASSFGGRNEQFF,TGTGCCAGCAGTTTCGGCGGGAGAAATGAGCAGTTCTTC
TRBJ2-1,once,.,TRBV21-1,CASSSRVIAGGPSSSYNEQFF,TGTGCCAGCAGCTCTCGAGTAATAGCGGGAGGGCCGTCAAGCTCCTACAATGAGCAGTTCTTC
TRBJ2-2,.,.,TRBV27,CASTYWDSGPSTGELFF,TGTGCCAGCACTTATTGGGACTCAGGGCCGAGCACCGGGGAGCTGTTTTTT
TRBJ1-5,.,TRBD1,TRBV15,CATSRETTGDQPQHF,TGTGCCACCAGCAGAGAAACGACAGGGGATCAGCCCCAGCATTTT
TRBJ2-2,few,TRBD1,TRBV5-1,CASSLRTGDSGELFF,TGCGCCAGCAGCTTGCGGACAGGGGATTCCGGGGAGCTGTTTTTT
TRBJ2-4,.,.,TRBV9,CASSVDGNIQYF,TGTGCCAGCAGCGTGGATGGAAACATTCAGTACTTC
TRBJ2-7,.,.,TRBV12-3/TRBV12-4,CASSLEGLRSYEQYF,TGTGCCAGCAGTTTGGAGGGACTCAGGTCCTACGAGCAGTACTTC
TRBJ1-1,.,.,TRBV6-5,CASSYLVWTEAFF,TGTGCCAGCAGTTACCTTGTGTGGACTGAAGCTTTCTTT